The 9 T cell receptor beta chains below were found in one sample sequenced in a study of T-cell reconstitution after alpha-beta-depleted transplantation in children. During its preparation, the TCRbeta library received unique molecular identifiers. In TCRdb, the PCR reads were re-called with MiXCR into one record per CDR3 protein. The sample carries fewer than 750,000 distinct CDR3 sequences, more than 20% recorded once. This sample comprised PBMCs, obtained before TCRalphabeta/CD19-depleted stem cell transplant. These receptors all stem from a boy less than two years old with Wiskott-Aldrich syndrome, due to receive a stem cell transplant.

This clonotype was detected a few times. The genes are TRBV2 and TRBJ2-4; D ambiguous. The V end was cut by 8 bases, the J end by 5 bases, with 13 bases between. CDR3 size: 13 residues. Germline-derived CDR1 and CDR2 are SNHLY and FYNNEI. CDR3 sequence (DNA): TGTGCCAGCCTCGGCGGAGTCCAAAACATTCAGTACTTC. Protein: CASLGGVQNIQYF.

The V and J genes are TRBV7-2 and TRBJ2-1, with TRBD2 matching over 12 bases. This CDR3 has 15 amino acids. Trimming at V came to 6 bases and at J to 9 bases, leaving 9 bases not matched to a gene. CDR1 is SGHTA and CDR2 is FQGNSA in the germline V gene. The CDR3 DNA reads TGTGCCAGCAGGGAGGCTAGCGGGAGGGTTGTTGAGCAGTTCTTC. Its translation: CASREASGRVVEQFF. Looking up the rest from reference TRBV7-2 and TRBJ2-1 gives the full variable domain: GAGVSQSPSNKVTEKGKDVELRCDPISGHTALYWYRQSLGQGLEFLIYFQGNSAPDKSGLPSDRFSAERTGGSVSTLTIQRTQQEDSAVYLCASREASGRVVEQFFGPGTRLTVL.

The chain links TRBV7-9 to TRBJ2-2; D is unclear. The CDR3 is made up of 12 amino acids. V was shortened by 5 bases and J by 6 bases, with 7 bases between the two germline ends. Per germline, CDR1 SEHNR and CDR2 FQNEAQ (reference sequence). The CDR3 coding sequence is TGTGCCAGCAGCGGTACACCCGGGGAGCTGTTTTTT. The encoded protein is CASSGTPGELFF.

This clonotype was seen only a few times. The gene calls are TRBV29-1 and TRBJ2-7, with a weak D call TRBD1 (7 bases). CDR1 is SQVTM, CDR2 ANQGSEA, per germline. The CDR3 is made up of 13 amino acids. The V end lost 4 bases, the J end lost 5 bases, and 15 bases lay between the germline ends. The CDR3 loop is CSVAYRGGDEQYF. The CDR3 DNA is TGCAGCGTTGCTTACAGGGGAGGCGACGAGCAGTACTTC.

The V gene is TRBV25-1, the J gene TRBJ2-5; D is undetermined. The V and J ends lost 1 base and 5 bases respectively, with 5 bases between them. Germline CDR1 and CDR2: MGHDK and SYGVNS. The CDR3 totals 12 residues. The CDR3 protein is CASSEFGETQYF. The CDR3 bases are TGTGCCAGCAGTGAATTTGGGGAGACCCAGTACTTC.

For the CDR3, the DNA is TGCAGTGCTAGAGATTGGAACAGTTCCTACGAGCAGTACTTC. It is translated as CSARDWNSSYEQYF. This chain links TRBV20-1 with TRBJ2-7; D gene ambiguous. V was shortened by 0 bases and J by 1 base, with 10 bases between the two germline ends. This CDR3 is 14 amino acids long. CDR1 is DFQATT, CDR2 SNEGSKA, per germline (reference sequence).

This clonotype was detected only a few times. J is TRBJ1-1 and V is TRBV12-3 or TRBV12-4; tentatively, D is TRBD1 (6 bases). The CDR3 length is 12 residues. V was pared by 5 bases and J by 8 bases, with 12 bases between. The CDR3 DNA is TGTGCCAGCAGTCAGGGGCTAGGAGAAGCTTTCTTT. Encoded protein: CASSQGLGEAFF.

In its sample, this clonotype was seen many times. The V gene is TRBV12-3 or TRBV12-4, the J gene TRBJ1-1; possibly TRBD1 for D (5 bases). The CDR3 runs 13 residues. V was cut by 6 bases and J by 2 bases, with 10 bases left in between. In nucleotides, the CDR3 is TGTGCCAGCAGCCCAACAGGAAACACTGAAGCTTTCTTT. Protein sequence: CASSPTGNTEAFF.

This sequence joins TRBV28 and TRBJ2-6; D call uncertain. The CDR3 has 15 residues. The V end lost 6 bases, the J end lost 0 bases, and 9 bases lay between the germline ends. The germline CDR1 and CDR2 sequences are MDHEN and SYDVKM. The CDR3 bases are TGTGCCAGCAGCCCCCGTCGCTCTGGGGCCAACGTCCTGACTTTC. It specifies CASSPRRSGANVLTF.